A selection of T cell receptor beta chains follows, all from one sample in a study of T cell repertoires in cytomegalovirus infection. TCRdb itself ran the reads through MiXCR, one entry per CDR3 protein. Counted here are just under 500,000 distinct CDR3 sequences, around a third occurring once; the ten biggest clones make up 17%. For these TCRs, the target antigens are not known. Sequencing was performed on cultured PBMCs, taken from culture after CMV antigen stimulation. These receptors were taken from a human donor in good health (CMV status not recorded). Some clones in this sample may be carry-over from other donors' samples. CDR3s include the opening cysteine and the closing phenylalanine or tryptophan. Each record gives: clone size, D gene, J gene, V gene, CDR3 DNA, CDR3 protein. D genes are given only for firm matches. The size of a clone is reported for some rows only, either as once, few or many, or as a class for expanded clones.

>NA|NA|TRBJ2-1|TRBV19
TGTGCCAGTAGTATAGAGGCCTCGAACTACAATGAGCAGTTCTTC
CASSIEASNYNEQFF
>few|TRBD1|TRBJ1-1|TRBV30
TGTGCCTGGGGACAGGAGACATCGAACACTGAAGCTTTCTTT
CAWGQETSNTEAFF
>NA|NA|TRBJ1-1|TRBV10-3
TGTGCCATCAGAGAAAGGGGATTTGAAACTGAAGCTTTCTTT
CAIRERGFETEAFF
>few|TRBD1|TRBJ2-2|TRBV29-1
TGCAGCGTTGAACGGGCAGGGGGCACCGGGGAGCTGTTTTTT
CSVERAGGTGELFF
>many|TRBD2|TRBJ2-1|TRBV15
TGTGCCACCAGCAGAGTAAGCGGGAGTATGGTTATGGGGGCCGATGAGCAGTTCTTC
CATSRVSGSMVMGADEQFF
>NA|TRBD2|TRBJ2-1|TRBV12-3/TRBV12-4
TGTGCCAGCAGTCGCGGGGGGAGTTGGAACAATGAGCAGTTCTTC
CASSRGGSWNNEQFF
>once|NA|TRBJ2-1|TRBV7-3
TGTGCCACCAGCTTAGGGGCAGGGTATTCATTC
CATSLGAGYSF
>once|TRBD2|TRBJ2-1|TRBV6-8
TGTGCCAGCAGTTTACTAGCGGGAGTTTTCAGTGAGCAGTTCTTC
CASSLLAGVFSEQFF
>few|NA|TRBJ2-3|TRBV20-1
TGCAGTGCTAGAGGACGGCGCACAGATACGCAGTATTTT
CSARGRRTDTQYF
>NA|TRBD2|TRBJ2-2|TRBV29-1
TGCAGCGTCAGACTAGCGGGAGTAAGCACCGGGGAGCTGTTTTTT
CSVRLAGVSTGELFF
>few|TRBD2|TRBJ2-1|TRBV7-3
TGTGCCAGCAGCTTAGAAGGACTAGTCTACAATGAGCAGTTCTTC
CASSLEGLVYNEQFF
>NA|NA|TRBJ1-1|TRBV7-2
TGTGCCAGCAGCTTAGCAATGGGGACTGAAGCTTTCTTT
CASSLAMGTEAFF
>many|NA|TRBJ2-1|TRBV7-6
TGTGCCAGCAGCTTAAGCTGGAACAATGAGCAGTTCTTC
CASSLSWNNEQFF
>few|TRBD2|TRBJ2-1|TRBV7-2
TGTGCCAGCAGCGCTGCGACTAGCGGGAGGGCCGGATTCTACAATGAGCAGTTCTTC
CASSAATSGRAGFYNEQFF
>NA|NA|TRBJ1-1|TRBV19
TGTGCCAGTAGGATATCAACAGGGCTGAACACTGAAGCTTTCTTT
CASRISTGLNTEAFF
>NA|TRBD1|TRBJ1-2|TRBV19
TGTGCCAGTAGGGGCGGGACAGGGCACTTTGGCTACACCTTC
CASRGGTGHFGYTF
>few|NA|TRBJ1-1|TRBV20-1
TGCAGTGCTAGAGTGCTGATGAACACTGAAGCTTTCTTT
CSARVLMNTEAFF
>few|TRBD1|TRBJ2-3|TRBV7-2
TGTGCCAGCAAGGACAGGGGACACACAGATACGCAGTATTTT
CASKDRGHTDTQYF